Presented here are 2 T cell receptor beta chains from one specimen sequenced in a study of PD-1 blockade in classical Hodgkin lymphoma. The protocol was immunoSEQ multiplex PCR, while the TCRdb copy is restricted to in-frame clones and leaves out a portion. The sample comprises about 24,000 clones, roughly nine tenths of which are singletons, and about 0.54% rests with the top ten. Sample time point: newly diagnosed, previously untreated cHL patient sample. Starting with thawed PBMCs, CD4+ T cells were purified by magnetic negative selection. The sequenced material came from CD4+ T cells from blood. The receptors were sampled from a human donor with classical Hodgkin lymphoma.

DNA for the CDR3: TGTGCCAGCAGCTTTAGGCTAGCGGGGATGAACACCGGGGAGCTGTTTTTT. Amino acids: CASSFRLAGMNTGELFF. The rearrangement links TRBV5-5 to TRBJ2-2; 9 nucleotides match TRBD2. The CDR3 covers 17 residues. Germline loops: CDR1 SGHKS, CDR2 YYEKEE (reference sequence). J lost 1 base, V lost 2 bases, and 6 bases had no gene match. Together with reference TRBV5-5 and TRBJ2-2, the CDR3 gives the full variable domain: DAGVTQSPTHLIKTRGQQVTLRCSPISGHKSVSWYQQVLGQGPQFIFQYYEKEERGRGNFPDRFSARQFPNYSSELNVNALLLGDSALYLCASSFRLAGMNTGELFFGEGSRLTVL.

This chain connects TRBV9 to TRBJ2-7; 13 nucleotides align to TRBD2. The CDR3 runs 15 residues. Germline loops: CDR1 SGDLS, CDR2 YYNGEE. Trimming took 4 bases from V and 2 from J; bases not matched to a gene: 3. Here the CDR3 reads CASSPGLAGAYEQYF. The CDR3 DNA sequence: TGTGCCAGCAGCCCTGGACTAGCGGGGGCCTACGAGCAGTACTTC.